The text below deals with one TCR beta chain. This clonotype was seen a handful of times. What this receptor recognizes is not known. No quality values exist for individual bases; no much larger clone is one base distant. The data derive from a study of blood T cells in healthy people across ages (dated by TCRdb to about 2015). Background on the whole study: In model experiments, template switching captured roughly one uniquely barcoded TCR beta cDNA molecule for every two T cells. Age-related changes in TCR beta repertoire diversity were measured in the study by deep sequencing normalized with unique cDNA molecular identifiers. The donors were divided into four age groups: young (average roughly 15 years), middle-aged (about 39), aged (roughly 60) and long-lived (82). To avoid experimental bias, donors of different ages were spread randomly across the sequencing lanes. For two donors (one aged 18 to 30 and one aged 80 or older), the study analyzed two additional independent replicas of 1 million unique cDNA reads from the same blood draw.

Systemically healthy Caucasian individuals from Russia, approximately 39 in total and aged about 6 to 90 years, were included as donors. Around 9.8 milliliters of peripheral blood were collected from each donor into EDTA-treated Vacutainer tubes. Ficoll-Paque density-gradient centrifugation was used to isolate PBMCs, with at least 6.5 million per sample. Total RNA, at least 6 micrograms per sample, was extracted from PBMCs with Trizol reagent. The percentages of naive CD45RAhigh/CD27high T cells were determined by flow cytometry on a PBMC aliquot from every donor. Receptors were amplified or captured by 5' RACE. These reads were obtained on an Illumina HiSeq 2500. A second about 6 to 11 cycle PCR used a sample-barcoded 5' primer and a J-beta primer mix. A unique molecular identifier was introduced onto each TCR beta cDNA molecule by a template-switch 5' adaptor carrying 12 random nucleotides. Each sample yielded at least 2.5 million CDR3-containing paired-end reads. First-strand cDNA synthesis was performed from all RNA using the Mint cDNA synthesis kit, with priming by a TRBC-specific oligonucleotide. After uracil-DNA glycosylase treatment, a first 18-cycle PCR used universal primers M1SS and BC2_uni_R on all cDNA. The paper's data handling went like this. Each sample was normalized by randomly selecting 1 million high-quality reads, each carrying a distinct molecular identifier. Instead of being binned into consensus sequences, reads with shared molecular identifiers were discarded. MiTCR, with a Q25 quality threshold and the strictest error-elimination algorithm, was used for CDR3 identification, clonotype clustering and error correction. A nonparametric unseen species model using Euler transformation provided a lower-bound estimate of total TCR beta diversity. Through fastp at Q25 and MiXCR, TCRdb rebuilt clones from the public reads, retaining in-frame beta chains. For every CDR3 protein sequence, its rows merge into one entry that carries the most common genes and DNA. TCRdb's processing, not the authors' own work, is the source of the V and J calls. Within this sample are 780,000 or so distinct CDR3 sequences, with about 56% of them counted one time only. Roughly 25% of the sample rests with the top ten.

Broad study findings and their caveats: Bulk unsorted PBMC profiling prevented conclusive comparison of naive and antigen-experienced compartments. Because donor CMV infection status was unknown, age-related changes in expanded clonotypes were potentially confounded. Compared with the aged group, the long-lived group had more naive CD4+ T cells, fewer expanded clones and increased TCR diversity, suggesting age selection. The percentage of naive T cells measured by flow cytometry correlated strongly with observed TCR beta diversity. As age increased, observed TCR beta diversity per million T cells dropped in a roughly linear way, and a significant reduction was already evident by age about 40. Total diversity estimates from one million sequenced T cells were considered lower bounds and underestimates.

Sequencing was performed on blood. The receptor comes from a man between 35 and 55 years old in good health.

CDR3 loop: CSVRIGLQGEGEQFF. The sequence in DNA is TGCAGCGTCCGGATCGGGTTACAGGGGGAGGGCGAGCAGTTCTTC. Here the chain combines TRBV29-1 and TRBJ2-1; TRBD1 is perhaps the D gene, given 8 matching bases. Spanning cysteine to phenylalanine, the CDR3 consists of 15 amino acids. Here the CDR3 DNA is all that survives: 45 bases in frame from base 1. V is reduced by 6 bases and J by 10 bases, leaving a spacing of 25 bases between them. CDR1 and CDR2 (SQVTM, ANQGSEA) derive from the germline V gene.